This TCR beta chain was sequenced in a study of T-cell reconstitution after alpha-beta-depleted transplantation in children. This clonotype was seen a few times. CDR3 length: 16 residues. CDR1 is SGHRS, CDR2 YFSETQ, per germline. V was pared by 5 bases and J by 5 bases, with 19 bases between. It was with unique molecular identifiers that the TCRbeta library was prepared. In TCRdb, the PCR reads were re-called with MiXCR into one record per CDR3 protein. The sample shows 420,000 or so distinct CDR3 sequences, under 13% of them seen only once. The V and J genes are TRBV5-1 and TRBJ1-4, with a weak D call TRBD1 (6 bases). The receptor's source is a human donor who donated a stem cell graft to a child with acute myeloid leukemia. Sequenced here: PBMCs from the stem cell graft donor, sampled from the stem cell graft. The CDR3 coding sequence is TGCGCCAGCAGTTCCGATGGGGGACAAAGCAATGAAAAACTGTTTTTT. It translates to CASSSDGGQSNEKLFF.